These T cell receptor beta chains were read from a single sample in a study of neurological immune-mediated disorders. Via MiXCR, TCRdb re-called the 5' RACE reads, giving one row per CDR3 protein. The sample shows some 60,000 distinct CDR3 sequences, around 11% of them seen only once. The source material was PBMCs. These TCRs come from a male donor with HTLV-1-associated myelopathy (HAM/TSP). The CDR3 runs from the conserved cysteine through the conserved F or W. A D gene is named only where the DNA matches it firmly. Expanded clones are given a class, and other clones once, few, many or no size at all.

D gene	clone size	V gene	J gene	CDR3 protein	CDR3 DNA
NA	many	TRBV7-9	TRBJ1-4	CASSFARDEEKLFF	TGTGCCAGCAGCTTCGCCCGGGATGAAGAAAAACTGTTTTTT
NA	many	TRBV20-1	TRBJ2-3	CSARDPSGRNPDTQYF	TGCAGTGCTAGAGACCCCTCCGGACGGAACCCAGATACGCAGTATTTT
NA	few	TRBV6-5	TRBJ2-3	CASSLGTSTDTQYF	TGTGCCAGCAGTCTCGGGACTAGCACAGATACGCAGTATTTT
TRBD1	many	TRBV20-1	TRBJ1-1	CSASKQGRAEAFF	TGCAGTGCTTCAAAACAGGGGAGAGCTGAAGCTTTCTTT
NA	many	TRBV12-3/TRBV12-4	TRBJ1-2	CASSLVGGGYTF	TGTGCCAGCAGTTTAGTCGGGGGTGGCTACACCTTC
NA	many	TRBV5-6	TRBJ1-2	CASSLRPAGYSLYGYTF	TGTGCCAGCAGCTTACGGCCCGCTGGGTACTCTCTCTATGGCTACACCTTC
NA	many	TRBV5-1	TRBJ2-7	CASSQGHQGTYEQYF	TGCGCCAGCAGCCAAGGACATCAGGGAACTTACGAGCAGTACTTC
NA	many	TRBV11-2	TRBJ2-3	CASSLVTPSTDTQYF	TGTGCCAGCAGCTTAGTGACACCCAGCACAGATACGCAGTATTTT
NA	NA	TRBV12-3/TRBV12-4	TRBJ2-5	CAIRGPSGQETQYF	TGTGCCATCAGAGGCCCATCGGGTCAAGAGACCCAGTACTTC
TRBD2	many	TRBV7-2	TRBJ2-1	CASSLGTSGGSQFF	TGTGCCAGCAGCTTAGGGACTAGCGGGGGCTCTCAGTTCTTC
NA	many	TRBV7-2	TRBJ2-3	CASSLAVSEWGTQYF	TGTGCCAGCAGCTTAGCGGTCTCCGAGTGGGGAACGCAGTATTTT
TRBD1	many	TRBV29-1	TRBJ2-2	CSAGTGGNTGELFF	TGCAGCGCAGGGACAGGGGGCAACACCGGGGAGCTGTTTTTT
TRBD2	many	TRBV18	TRBJ2-3	CASSPLAGYDTQYF	TGTGCCAGCTCACCACTAGCGGGGTACGATACGCAGTATTTT
NA	many	TRBV7-2	TRBJ1-1	CASSSNSGSLNTEAFF	TGTGCCAGCAGCTCAAATTCAGGGTCATTAAACACTGAAGCTTTCTTT
NA	NA	TRBV5-1	TRBJ2-5	CASSHFARGETQYF	TGCGCCAGCAGCCACTTCGCGAGGGGCGAGACCCAGTACTTC
NA	many	TRBV12-3/TRBV12-4	TRBJ1-5	CASSLAQIETFNQPQHF	TGTGCCAGCAGTTTAGCGCAGATAGAAACGTTCAATCAGCCCCAGCATTTT
NA	many	TRBV20-1	TRBJ2-7	CSAREDNYEQYF	TGCAGTGCTAGAGAGGATAATTACGAGCAGTACTTC
NA	few	TRBV20-1	TRBJ1-1	CSVSRLETEAFF	TGCAGTGTGTCTCGACTTGAGACTGAAGCTTTCTTT
TRBD2	many	TRBV7-9	TRBJ2-1	CASSLGSGGSSSYNEQFF	TGTGCCAGCAGCTTAGGTAGCGGGGGGTCGAGCTCCTACAATGAGCAGTTCTTC
NA	many	TRBV9	TRBJ2-2	CASSRGNTGELFF	TGTGCCAGCAGCCGGGGGAACACCGGGGAGCTGTTTTTT
NA	NA	TRBV28	TRBJ1-1	CASSLRGSAFF	TGTGCCAGCAGTTTAAGAGGTTCGGCTTTCTTT
TRBD1	many	TRBV4-3	TRBJ2-7	CASSQEGQGPYEQYF	TGCGCCAGCAGCCAAGAGGGACAGGGGCCCTACGAGCAGTACTTC
TRBD2	many	TRBV19	TRBJ2-3	CASKTSGTSTDTQYF	TGTGCCAGTAAAACTAGCGGAACTAGCACAGATACGCAGTATTTT
TRBD1	NA	TRBV5-1	TRBJ2-3	CASSPDRITDTQYF	TGCGCCAGCAGCCCGGACAGGATCACAGATACGCAGTATTTT
NA	many	TRBV7-9	TRBJ1-4	CASSPHQGQNEKLFF	TGTGCCAGCAGCCCACATCAAGGACAGAATGAAAAACTGTTTTTT
TRBD1	many	TRBV5-5	TRBJ2-3	CASSLTGGPDTQYF	TGTGCCAGCAGCTTGACAGGGGGCCCAGATACGCAGTATTTT
TRBD1	many	TRBV3-1	TRBJ2-2	CASSQFTGAGELFF	TGTGCCAGCAGCCAATTTACAGGGGCGGGGGAGCTGTTTTTT
NA	many	TRBV5-1	TRBJ2-2	CASSQSGGFGELFF	TGCGCCAGCAGCCAATCCGGAGGTTTCGGGGAGCTGTTTTTT
NA	many	TRBV7-2	TRBJ2-3	CASSLEDGGEITDTQYF	TGTGCCAGCAGCTTAGAAGATGGCGGGGAGATAACAGATACGCAGTATTTT
NA	many	TRBV18	TRBJ1-5	CASSPNGVGQPQHF	TGTGCCAGCTCACCAAACGGAGTGGGTCAGCCCCAGCATTTT
TRBD2	many	TRBV12-3/TRBV12-4	TRBJ2-1	CASREAGLEYNEQFF	TGTGCCAGCAGAGAAGCGGGACTAGAATACAATGAGCAGTTCTTC
NA	many	TRBV7-2	TRBJ2-1	CASSLARYNEQFF	TGTGCCAGCAGCTTAGCGCGATACAATGAGCAGTTCTTC
NA	few	TRBV19	TRBJ1-4	CASSIRDEKLFF	TGTGCCAGTAGTATACGGGATGAAAAACTGTTTTTT
TRBD1	many	TRBV20-1	TRBJ2-7	CSARDPSETGIEQYF	TGCAGTGCTAGAGATCCTTCGGAGACAGGGATCGAGCAGTACTTC
TRBD2	many	TRBV29-1	TRBJ2-2	CSVDRLAGVTGELFF	TGCAGCGTTGATAGGCTAGCGGGGGTGACCGGGGAGCTGTTTTTT
TRBD1	many	TRBV20-1	TRBJ1-6	CSASRFLNRGGKSLNSPLHF	TGCAGTGCTAGCCGCTTCTTAAACAGGGGAGGAAAGAGTCTTAATTCACCCCTCCACTTT
TRBD2	few	TRBV12-3/TRBV12-4	TRBJ2-5	CASRWTSGPETQYF	TGTGCCAGCAGATGGACTAGCGGGCCGGAGACCCAGTACTTC
NA	NA	TRBV4-1	TRBJ1-1	CASSQVRRDTEAFF	TGCGCCAGCAGCCAAGTCCGCAGGGACACTGAAGCTTTCTTT
NA	many	TRBV27	TRBJ1-1	CASSFAPVNTEAFF	TGTGCCAGCAGTTTTGCGCCGGTGAACACTGAAGCTTTCTTT
NA	few	TRBV5-1	TRBJ2-1	CASSFEEAGGYNEQFF	TGCGCCAGCAGCTTTGAGGAGGCCGGGGGCTACAATGAGCAGTTCTTC
TRBD1	NA	TRBV7-9	TRBJ2-4	CASSLGAGGQNIQYF	TGTGCCAGCAGCTTAGGGGCAGGGGGCCAAAACATTCAGTACTTC
NA	many	TRBV7-2	TRBJ2-7	CASSLVGYEQYF	TGTGCCAGCAGCTTGGTTGGTTACGAGCAGTACTTC
NA	NA	TRBV12-3/TRBV12-4	TRBJ2-1	CASSSQGIGGEQFF	TGTGCCAGCAGTTCGCAGGGGATAGGGGGTGAGCAGTTCTTC
NA	many	TRBV20-1	TRBJ2-5	CSADLATRGETQYF	TGCAGTGCTGACCTAGCGACGAGGGGTGAGACCCAGTACTTC
NA	NA	TRBV5-6	TRBJ2-1	CASSLGWTEASVQFF	TGTGCCAGCAGCTTGGGGTGGACAGAGGCATCGGTGCAGTTCTTC
TRBD1	NA	TRBV20-1	TRBJ1-6	CSAVTGSSPLHF	TGCAGTGCTGTGACAGGGAGTTCACCCCTCCACTTT